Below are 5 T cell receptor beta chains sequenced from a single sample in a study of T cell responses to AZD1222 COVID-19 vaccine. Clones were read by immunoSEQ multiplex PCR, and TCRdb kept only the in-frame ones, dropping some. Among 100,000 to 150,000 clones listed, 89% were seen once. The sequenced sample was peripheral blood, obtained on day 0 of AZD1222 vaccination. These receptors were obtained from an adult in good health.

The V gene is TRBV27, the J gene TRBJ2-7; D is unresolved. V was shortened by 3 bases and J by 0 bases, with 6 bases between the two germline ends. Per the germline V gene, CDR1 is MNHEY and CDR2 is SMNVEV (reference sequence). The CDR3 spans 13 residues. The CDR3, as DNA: TGTGCCAGCAGTTTCGACGGCTCCTACGAGCAGTACTTC. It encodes CASSFDGSYEQYF.

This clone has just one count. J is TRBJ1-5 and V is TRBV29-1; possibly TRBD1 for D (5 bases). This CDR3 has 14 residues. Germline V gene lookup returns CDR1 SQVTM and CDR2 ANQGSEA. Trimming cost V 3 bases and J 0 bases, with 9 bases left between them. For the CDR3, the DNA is TGCAGCGTTGAGAAACAGGATAGCAATCAGCCCCAGCATTTT. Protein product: CSVEKQDSNQPQHF.

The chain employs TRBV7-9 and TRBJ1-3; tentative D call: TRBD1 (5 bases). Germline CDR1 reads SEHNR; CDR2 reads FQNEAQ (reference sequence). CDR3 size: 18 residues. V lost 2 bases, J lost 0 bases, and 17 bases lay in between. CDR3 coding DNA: TGTGCCAGCAGCTTAACCCCACCACAGGAGTACTCTGGAAACACCATATATTTT. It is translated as CASSLTPPQEYSGNTIYF.

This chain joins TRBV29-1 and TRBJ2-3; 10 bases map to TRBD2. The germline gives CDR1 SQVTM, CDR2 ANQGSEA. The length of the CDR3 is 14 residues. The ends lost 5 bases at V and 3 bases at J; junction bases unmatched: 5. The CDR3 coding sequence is TGCAGCGTTCGACCTAGCGGGAGTACAGATACGCAGTATTTT. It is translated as CSVRPSGSTDTQYF.

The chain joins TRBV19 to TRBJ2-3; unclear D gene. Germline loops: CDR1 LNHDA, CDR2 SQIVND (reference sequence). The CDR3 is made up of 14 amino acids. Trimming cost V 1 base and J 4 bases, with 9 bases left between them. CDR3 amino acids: CASSIVVTADTQYF. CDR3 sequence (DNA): TGTGCCAGTAGTATAGTTGTCACAGCAGATACGCAGTATTTT.